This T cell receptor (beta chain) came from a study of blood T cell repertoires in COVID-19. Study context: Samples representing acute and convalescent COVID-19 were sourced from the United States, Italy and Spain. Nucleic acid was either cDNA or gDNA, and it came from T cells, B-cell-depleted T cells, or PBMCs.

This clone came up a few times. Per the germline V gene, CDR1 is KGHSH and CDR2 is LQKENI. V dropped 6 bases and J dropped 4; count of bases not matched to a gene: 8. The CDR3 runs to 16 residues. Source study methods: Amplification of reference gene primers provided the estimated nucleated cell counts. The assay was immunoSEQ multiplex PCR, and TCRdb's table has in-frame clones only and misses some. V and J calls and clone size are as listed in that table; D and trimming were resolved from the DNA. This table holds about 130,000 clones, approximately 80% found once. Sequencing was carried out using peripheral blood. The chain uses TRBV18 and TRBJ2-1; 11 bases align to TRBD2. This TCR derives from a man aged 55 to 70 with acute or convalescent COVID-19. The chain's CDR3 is CASSPRLAGSYNEQFF. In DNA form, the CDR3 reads TGTGCCAGCTCCCCTAGACTAGCGGGGTCATACAATGAGCAGTTCTTC.